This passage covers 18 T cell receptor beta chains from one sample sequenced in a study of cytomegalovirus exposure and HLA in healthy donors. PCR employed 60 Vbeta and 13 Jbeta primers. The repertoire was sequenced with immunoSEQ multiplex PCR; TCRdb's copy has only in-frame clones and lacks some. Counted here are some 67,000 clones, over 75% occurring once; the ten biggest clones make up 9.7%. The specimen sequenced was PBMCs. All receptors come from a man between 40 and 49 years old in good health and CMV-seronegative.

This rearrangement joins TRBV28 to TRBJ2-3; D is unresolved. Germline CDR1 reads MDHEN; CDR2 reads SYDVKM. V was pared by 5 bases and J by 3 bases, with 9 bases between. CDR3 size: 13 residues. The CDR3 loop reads CASSSAGTDTQYF. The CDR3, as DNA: TGTGCCAGCAGTAGCGCTGGTACAGATACGCAGTATTTT.

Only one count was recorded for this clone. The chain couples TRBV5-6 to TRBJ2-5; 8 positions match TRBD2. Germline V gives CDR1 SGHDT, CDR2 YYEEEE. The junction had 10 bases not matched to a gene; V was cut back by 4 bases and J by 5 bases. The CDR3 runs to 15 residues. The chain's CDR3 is CASSRPGGGGETQYF. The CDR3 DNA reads TGTGCCAGCAGCCGCCCGGGGGGCGGGGGGGAGACCCAGTACTTC.

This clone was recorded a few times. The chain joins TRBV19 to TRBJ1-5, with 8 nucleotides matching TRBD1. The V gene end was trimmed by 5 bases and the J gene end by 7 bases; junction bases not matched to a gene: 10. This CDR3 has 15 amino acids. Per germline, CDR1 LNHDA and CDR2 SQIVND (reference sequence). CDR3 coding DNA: TGTGCCAGTAGTCGGGACAGGTGGTCCGGGCAGCCCCAGCATTTT. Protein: CASSRDRWSGQPQHF.

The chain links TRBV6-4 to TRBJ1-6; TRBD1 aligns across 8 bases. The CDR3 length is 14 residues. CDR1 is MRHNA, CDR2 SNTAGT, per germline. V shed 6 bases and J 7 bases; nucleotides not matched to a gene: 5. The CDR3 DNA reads TGTGCCAGCAGGGGGGGACAGGAGAATTCACCCCTCCACTTT. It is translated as CASRGGQENSPLHF.

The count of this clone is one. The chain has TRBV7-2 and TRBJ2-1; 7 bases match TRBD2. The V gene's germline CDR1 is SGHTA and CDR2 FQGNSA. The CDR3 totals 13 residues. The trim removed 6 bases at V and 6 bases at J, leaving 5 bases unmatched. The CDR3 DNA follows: TGTGCCAGCAGACTGGGGGGGACCAATGAGCAGTTCTTC. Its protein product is CASRLGGTNEQFF.

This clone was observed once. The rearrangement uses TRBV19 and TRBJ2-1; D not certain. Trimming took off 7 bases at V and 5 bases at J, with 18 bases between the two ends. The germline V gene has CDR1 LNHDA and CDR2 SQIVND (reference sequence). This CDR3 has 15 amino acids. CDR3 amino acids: CASTRKVDGHNEQFF. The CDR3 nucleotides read TGTGCCAGTACTCGAAAGGTGGATGGGCACAATGAGCAGTTCTTC.

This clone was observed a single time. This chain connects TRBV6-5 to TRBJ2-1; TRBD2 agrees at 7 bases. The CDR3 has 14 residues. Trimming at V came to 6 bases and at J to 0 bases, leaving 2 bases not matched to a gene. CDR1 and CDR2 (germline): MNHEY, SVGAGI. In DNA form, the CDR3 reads TGTGCCAGCAGAGGCGGGAGCTCCTACAATGAGCAGTTCTTC. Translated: CASRGGSSYNEQFF.

The CDR3 DNA reads TGTGCCAGCAGTGGGGACAGTGATGTCGGGTACTTC. It is translated as CASSGDSDVGYF. The chain employs TRBV2 and TRBJ2-7; 7 nucleotides line up with TRBD1. This CDR3 contains 12 residues. The J segment lost 12 bases and the V segment lost 4 bases, leaving 9 bases of the junction unmatched. The germline V gene encodes CDR1 SNHLY and CDR2 FYNNEI.

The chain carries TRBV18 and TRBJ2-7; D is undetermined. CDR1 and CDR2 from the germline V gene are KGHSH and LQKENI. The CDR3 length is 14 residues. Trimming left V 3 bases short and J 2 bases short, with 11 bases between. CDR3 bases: TGTGCCAGCTCACCGGGCACCAAAACCTACGAGCAGTACTTC. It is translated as CASSPGTKTYEQYF.

The CDR3 DNA reads as TGTGCCAGCAGTTTCGAACAGGGGGCGCATGGCTACACCTTC. Residues: CASSFEQGAHGYTF. The genes are TRBV6-1 and TRBJ1-2; 9 nucleotides line up with TRBD1. This CDR3 is 14 amino acids long. The V gene's germline CDR1 is MNHNS and CDR2 SASEGT. Trimming removed 5 bases from V and 6 bases from J; junction bases left unmatched: 7.

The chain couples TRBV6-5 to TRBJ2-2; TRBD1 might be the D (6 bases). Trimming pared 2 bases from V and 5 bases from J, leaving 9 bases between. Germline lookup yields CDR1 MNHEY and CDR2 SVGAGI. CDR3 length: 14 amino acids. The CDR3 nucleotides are TGTGCCAGCAGTTACAACAGGGATACCGGGGAGCTGTTTTTT. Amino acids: CASSYNRDTGELFF.

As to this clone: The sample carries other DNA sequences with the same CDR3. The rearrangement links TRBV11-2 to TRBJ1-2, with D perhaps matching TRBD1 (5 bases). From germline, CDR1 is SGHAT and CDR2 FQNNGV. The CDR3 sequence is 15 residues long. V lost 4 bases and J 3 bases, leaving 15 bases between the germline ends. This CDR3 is CASSSLEGQDYGYTF. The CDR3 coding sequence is TGTGCCAGCAGCTCCCTGGAGGGGCAAGACTATGGCTACACCTTC.

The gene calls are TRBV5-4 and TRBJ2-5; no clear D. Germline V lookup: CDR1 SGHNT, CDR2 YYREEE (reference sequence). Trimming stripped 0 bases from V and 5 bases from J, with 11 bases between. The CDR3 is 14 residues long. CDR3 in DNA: TGTGCCAGCAGCTTGGGTAAGAGGTATGAGACCCAGTACTTC. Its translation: CASSLGKRYETQYF.

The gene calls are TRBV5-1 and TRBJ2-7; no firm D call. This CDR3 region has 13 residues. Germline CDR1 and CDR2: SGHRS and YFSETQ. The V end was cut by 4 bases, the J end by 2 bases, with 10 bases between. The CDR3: CASSRDTPYEQYF. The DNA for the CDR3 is TGCGCCAGCAGCCGAGACACTCCCTACGAGCAGTACTTC.

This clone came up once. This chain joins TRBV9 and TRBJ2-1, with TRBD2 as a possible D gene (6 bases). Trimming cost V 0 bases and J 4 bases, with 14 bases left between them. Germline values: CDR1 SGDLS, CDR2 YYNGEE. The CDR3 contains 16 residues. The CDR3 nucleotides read TGTGCCAGCAGCGTAGCGTCTAGCGCCGCTTACAATGAGCAGTTCTTC. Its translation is CASSVASSAAYNEQFF.

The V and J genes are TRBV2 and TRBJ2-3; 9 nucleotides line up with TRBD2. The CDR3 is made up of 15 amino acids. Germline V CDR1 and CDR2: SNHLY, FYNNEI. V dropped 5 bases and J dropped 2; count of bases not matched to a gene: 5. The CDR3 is CASSLRLAATDTQYF. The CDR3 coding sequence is TGTGCCAGCAGTTTGCGACTAGCGGCCACAGATACGCAGTATTTT.

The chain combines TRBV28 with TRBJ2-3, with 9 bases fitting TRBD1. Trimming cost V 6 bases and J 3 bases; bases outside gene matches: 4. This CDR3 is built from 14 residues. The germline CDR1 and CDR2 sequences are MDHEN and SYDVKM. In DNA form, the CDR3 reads TGTGCCAGCAGCCCGGACAGGGGAACAGATACGCAGTATTTT. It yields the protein CASSPDRGTDTQYF.

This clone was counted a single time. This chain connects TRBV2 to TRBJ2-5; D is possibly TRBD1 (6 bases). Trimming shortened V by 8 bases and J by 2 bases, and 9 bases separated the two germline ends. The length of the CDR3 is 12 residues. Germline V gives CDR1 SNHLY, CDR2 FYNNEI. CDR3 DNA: TGTGCCAGCGAACAGGGACAAGAGACCCAGTACTTC. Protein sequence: CASEQGQETQYF.